This TCR beta chain was retrieved from a study of cytomegalovirus exposure and HLA in healthy donors. Comment on this clone: Its target is unknown.

Sequencing was performed with immunoSEQ multiplex PCR; in TCRdb, only in-frame clones are kept and a portion is missing. The repertoire holds some 79,000 clones, roughly 93% seen once, with roughly 3.2% in the top ten. Broader study findings: Specificity of three CMV-associated chains for CMV antigens was verified in vitro.

V was shortened by 5 bases and J by 5 bases, with 11 bases between the two germline ends. The germline gives CDR1 SGHRS, CDR2 YFSETQ. This CDR3 has 13 amino acids. Specimen: PBMCs. This TCR was sampled from a young woman in good health and CMV-seropositive. The chain uses TRBV5-1 and TRBJ1-5; no clear D gene. The CDR3 loop is CASRGDLDQPQHF. As DNA, the CDR3 is TGCGCCAGCAGGGGTGACTTAGATCAGCCCCAGCATTTT.